This TCR beta chain was recovered during a study of regulatory T cells in long-lasting Graves disease. In the study overall: Graves' cases, newly diagnosed, had used antithyroid drugs under 3 months. Findings and limits, study-wide: New patients shared around 980 public clonotypes, and persistent patients shared more, with a few thousand.

Time point defined: newly diagnosed GD, antithyroid drugs for less than 3 months. With RNA extracted from PBMCs as input, the TCR library was made. CDR3 regions were amplified by Arm-PCR using iRepertoire HTBI primers to build TCR beta libraries. TCRdb re-called the multiplex PCR reads through MiXCR, storing one row per CDR3 protein. The sample contains about 520,000 distinct CDR3 sequences, about 11% of which appear only once. This clonotype was observed at least ten times. The antigen remains unidentified. The same sample was also studied in work on T cells in Graves' hyperthyroidism and ophthalmopathy.

Sample: peripheral blood mononuclear cells (PBMCs), taken at new diagnosis, from a patient treated with antithyroid drugs. The TCR was taken from a woman under 40 with Graves disease.

CDR3 region: CSARSRADRTQAKNIQYF. In DNA, the CDR3 is TGCAGTGCTAGGAGCAGGGCGGATAGGACACAGGCCAAAAACATTCAGTACTTC. This chain uses TRBV20-1 with TRBJ2-4, with a weak D call TRBD1 (5 bases). The CDR3 sequence is 18 residues long. Trimming pared 3 bases from V and 1 base from J, leaving 22 bases between. The V gene's germline CDR1 is DFQATT and CDR2 SNEGSKA (reference sequence).